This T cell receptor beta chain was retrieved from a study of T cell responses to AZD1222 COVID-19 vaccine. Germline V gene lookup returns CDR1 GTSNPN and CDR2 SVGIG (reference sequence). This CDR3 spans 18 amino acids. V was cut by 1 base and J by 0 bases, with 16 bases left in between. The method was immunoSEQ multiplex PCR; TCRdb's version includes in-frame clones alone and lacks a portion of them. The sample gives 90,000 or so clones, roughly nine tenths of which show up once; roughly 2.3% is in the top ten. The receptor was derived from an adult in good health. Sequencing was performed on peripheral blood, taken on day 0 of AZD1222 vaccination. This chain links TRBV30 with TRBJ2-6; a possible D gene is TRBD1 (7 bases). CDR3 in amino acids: CAWSGRRDSYSGANVLTF. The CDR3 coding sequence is TGTGCCTGGAGTGGGAGGAGGGACAGCTACTCTGGGGCCAACGTCCTGACTTTC.